This TCR beta chain is drawn from a study of T cells in Graves' hyperthyroidism and ophthalmopathy. Amplified regions were TCR beta CDR3 sequences from RNA transcripts. With the HTBI primer set, the TCR CDR3 went through a first round of RT-PCR. TCRdb independently ran MiXCR on the multiplex PCR reads; one entry per CDR3 protein. The sample has approximately 870,000 distinct CDR3 sequences, more than 30% seen once. The CDR3 covers 13 residues. Germline lookup yields CDR1 SEHNR and CDR2 FQNEAQ (reference sequence). Trimming removed 10 bases at V and 1 base at J, with 13 bases between. This clonotype was detected many times.

This chain uses TRBV7-9 with TRBJ1-1, with D maybe TRBD1 (6 bases). The receptor was isolated from a man aged 18 to 35 with Graves' hyperthyroidism. Sequencing used blood. CDR3 bases: TGTGCCACCTCCGGGGGACAGAACACTGAAGCTTTCTTT. Its protein product is CATSGGQNTEAFF.